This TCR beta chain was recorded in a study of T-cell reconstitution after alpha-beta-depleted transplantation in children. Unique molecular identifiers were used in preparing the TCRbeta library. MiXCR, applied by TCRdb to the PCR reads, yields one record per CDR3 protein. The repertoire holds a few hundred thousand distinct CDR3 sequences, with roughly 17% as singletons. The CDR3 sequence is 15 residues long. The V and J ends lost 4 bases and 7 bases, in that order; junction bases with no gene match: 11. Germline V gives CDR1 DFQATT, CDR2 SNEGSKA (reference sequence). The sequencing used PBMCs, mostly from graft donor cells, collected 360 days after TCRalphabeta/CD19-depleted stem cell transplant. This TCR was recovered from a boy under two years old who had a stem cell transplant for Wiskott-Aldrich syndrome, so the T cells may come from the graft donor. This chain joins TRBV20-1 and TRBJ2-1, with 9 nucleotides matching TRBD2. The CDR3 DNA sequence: TGCAGTGCTATCCCCCTAGCGGGACCCTCGAATGAGCAGTTCTTC. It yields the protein CSAIPLAGPSNEQFF.